Following are 10 T cell receptor beta chains from one sample sequenced in a study of shared clonotypes between healthy human individuals. The assay was immunoSEQ multiplex PCR, and TCRdb's table has in-frame clones only and misses some. The sample holds approximately 2,300,000 clones, around 93% seen once. The sequencing sample was made of naive CD4+ T cells from PBMCs. Subset given: CD45RA+ positively selected. Receptors were obtained from a man younger than 30 in good health. Some clones in this sample may be carry-over from other donors' samples.

The chain combines TRBV9 with TRBJ2-2, with D possibly being TRBD1 or TRBD2 (5 bases each). This CDR3 contains 17 residues. V lost 4 bases to trimming and J lost 4 bases, with 20 bases between them. CDR1 and CDR2 from the germline V gene are SGDLS and YYNGEE. CDR3: CASSPYLGTRSTGELFF. CDR3 in DNA: TGTGCCAGCAGCCCCTACCTTGGGACGAGGAGCACCGGGGAGCTGTTTTTT.

This chain connects TRBV19 to TRBJ1-2, with a tentative D call TRBD1 (6 bases). This CDR3 has 17 residues. The germline CDR1 and CDR2 sequences are LNHDA and SQIVND (reference sequence). V was cut by 6 bases and J by 4 bases, with 24 bases left in between. CDR3 amino acids: CASRPSEQGRRFYGYTF. The CDR3 region has the DNA TGTGCCAGTAGGCCTAGTGAACAGGGACGGAGGTTCTATGGCTACACCTTC. Drawing the rest from reference TRBV19 and TRBJ1-2, the complete variable domain is DGGITQSPKYLFRKEGQNVTLSCEQNLNHDAMYWYRQDPGQGLRLIYYSQIVNDFQKGDIAEGYSVSREKKESFPLTVTSAQKNPTAFYLCASRPSEQGRRFYGYTFGSGTRLTVV.

The chain is built from TRBV28 and TRBJ2-1, with D possibly matching TRBD1 (6 bases). Trimming pared 7 bases from V and 7 bases from J, leaving 20 bases between. The CDR3 runs to 15 residues. Germline V gene lookup returns CDR1 MDHEN and CDR2 SYDVKM. In DNA, the CDR3 is TGTGCCAGCAACTTCGAGATGGGGGCGCGAAATGAGCAGTTCTTC. Translated, it gives CASNFEMGARNEQFF.

This rearrangement joins TRBV7-9 to TRBJ2-1; tentative D call: TRBD2 (6 bases). Deletions cut 5 bases from V and 10 bases from J, with 15 bases between. Germline V gene lookup returns CDR1 SEHNR and CDR2 FQNEAQ (reference sequence). The CDR3 is made up of 13 amino acids. DNA for the CDR3: TGTGCCAGCAGCCCCCGACGGGCGGGGGAGCAGTTCTTC. As protein: CASSPRRAGEQFF.

This clone was seen a single time. J is TRBJ2-3 and V is TRBV30, with 10 bases lining up with TRBD1. Unmatched junction bases numbered 3, after V lost 0 bases and J lost 6 bases. This CDR3 has 14 residues. Germline V gene lookup returns CDR1 GTSNPN and CDR2 SVGIG (reference sequence). CDR3 residues: CAWSVGTGADTQYF. DNA of the CDR3: TGTGCCTGGAGTGTTGGGACAGGGGCCGATACGCAGTATTTT.

The V gene is TRBV6-1, the J gene TRBJ2-1; 8 bases align to TRBD2. This CDR3 is built from 15 residues. CDR1 MNHNS and CDR2 SASEGT come from the germline V gene. The trim removed 8 bases at V and 4 bases at J, leaving 10 bases unmatched. The CDR3 loop reads CASVTAGLVYNEQFF. Written as DNA, the CDR3 is TGTGCCAGCGTTACAGCGGGACTAGTATACAATGAGCAGTTCTTC.

This clone appeared once. This chain joins TRBV4-3 and TRBJ2-1; 7 nucleotides align to TRBD1. The CDR3 length is 15 residues. Losses at the gene ends were 1 base for V and 6 bases for J; bases not matched to a gene: 6. Germline assignment: CDR1 LGHNA and CDR2 YSLEER. CDR3 bases: TGCGCCAGCAGCCAAGGAGTCGGGACAGTCAATGAGCAGTTCTTC. Its protein product is CASSQGVGTVNEQFF.

This clone was detected only once. The chain has TRBV5-6 and TRBJ1-4, with D perhaps TRBD1 (5 bases). Looked up from germline, CDR1 is SGHDT and CDR2 is YYEEEE. Trimming took off 1 base at V and 8 bases at J, with 12 bases between the two ends. The length of the CDR3 is 14 residues. Written as DNA, the CDR3 is TGTGCCAGCAGCTTGACTTTGTCAGGGGAAAAACTGTTTTTT. This encodes CASSLTLSGEKLFF.

This sequence joins TRBV5-1 and TRBJ1-3, with D unresolved. V was trimmed by 2 bases and J by 0 bases, leaving 9 bases between them. Germline V CDR1 and CDR2: SGHRS, YFSETQ. The CDR3 has 15 amino acids. The CDR3 nucleotides read TGCGCCAGCAGCTTCGTAGGTCTCTCTGGAAACACCATATATTTT. The encoded protein is CASSFVGLSGNTIYF. The full variable domain, in which reference TRBV5-1 and TRBJ1-3 provide the parts outside the CDR3, is KAGVTQTPRYLIKTRGQQVTLSCSPISGHRSVSWYQQTPGQGLQFLFEYFSETQRNKGNFPGRFSGRQFSNSRSEMNVSTLELGDSALYLCASSFVGLSGNTIYFGEGSWLTVV.

The V gene is TRBV6-5, the J gene TRBJ2-7, with 8 bases identical to TRBD2. CDR1 and CDR2 from the germline V gene are MNHEY and SVGAGI. This CDR3 spans 14 amino acids. V lost 6 bases to trimming and J lost 5 bases; unmatched junction nucleotides: 9. Here the CDR3 reads CASSNPRGAHEQYF. CDR3 sequence (DNA): TGTGCCAGCAGCAACCCGCGGGGGGCCCACGAGCAGTACTTC.